This T cell receptor (beta chain) was captured by sequencing in a study of CD8 T cells in Susac syndrome (dated by TCRdb to between 2018 and 2021). In terms of the full investigation: Whether CD8+ T cell activation and differentiation in Susac syndrome was antigen driven was tested using repertoire sequencing. What the research found in general, with its limitations: The number of individuals in the TCR sequencing and HLA analysis was acknowledged as relatively small.

V and J are trimmed by 5 bases and 5 bases, and the gene matches miss 3 bases of the junction. From cysteine to phenylalanine, the CDR3 is 14 amino acids long. Only the CDR3 region is kept as DNA, spanning 42 bases read in frame from base 1. The germline V gene encodes CDR1 SGHTA and CDR2 FQGNSA. High-throughput TCR beta sequencing profiled peripheral blood CD8+ and CD4+ T cells from healthy donors, Susac syndrome patients and multiple sclerosis patients. Multiple sclerosis controls were treatment-naive patients with stable or active relapsing-remitting disease fulfilling revised McDonald criteria. Bulk CD8+ and CD4+ T cells were purified magnetically by negative isolation, whereas CD8+ TEMRA cells were enriched by FACS. Blood was drawn into EDTA tubes, processed within 24 hours, and PBMCs were isolated by density gradient centrifugation. PBMCs destined for TCR sequencing were cryopreserved in liquid nitrogen and later thawed in a 37 °C water bath. The sorted or isolated CD4+, CD8+ and CD8+ TEMRA cells had a purity of 90% or higher.

About this clonotype: This receptor's antigen is unknown. Base qualities are missing; no much larger clone stands one base away.

RNA was extracted using the RNeasy kit, and roughly 0.5 to 1 microgram was reverse transcribed with random hexamers. The immunoSEQ multiplex PCR assay, which covers 54 Vbeta and 13 Jbeta segments, was used to amplify TCR beta CDR3 regions. PCR amplification bias was corrected by using a synthetic template baseline for primer optimization and computational correction. For the original study's pipeline: Reads were annotated to V, D and J genes according to IMGT and were analyzed with immunoSEQ Analyzer, with only productive sequences retained. To calculate clonality, Shannon entropy was normalized by log2 of the number of productive unique sequences and then subtracted from one. For each patient and control, public and private clones were evaluated within the 100 most prevalent clones. Clones were defined as Susac-specific when absent from the healthy and MS cohorts, from roughly 1,100 published viral clones and from other ImmuneACCESS disease sequences. In-frame beta chains were kept once TCRdb had trimmed the public reads at Q25 with fastp and called clones with MiXCR. Rows are combined by CDR3 protein, so each entry shows the most common genes and DNA. The V and J calls shown here were made by TCRdb, not taken from the authors' results. The sample records about 150,000 distinct CDR3 sequences, approximately 93% of which are singletons. The ten largest clones capture roughly 0.1% of the sample.

The receptor was isolated from a human donor with multiple sclerosis. The sequencing input was CD4+ T cells from PBMCs. In this chain, TRBV7-2 is recombined with TRBJ2-7; TRBD2 aligns with 13 central bases. The CDR3 reads CASSTSGGANEQYF. The DNA sequence is given as TGTGCCAGCAGCACTAGCGGGGGGGCGAACGAGCAGTACTTC.